These T cell receptor beta chains were read from a single sample in a study of cytomegalovirus exposure and HLA in healthy donors. This table comes from immunoSEQ multiplex PCR, and its TCRdb copy is limited to in-frame clones, with some not included. The sample lists around 190,000 clones; 60% to 85% were seen once. Sequencing was done on a sample of PBMCs. These receptors all stem from a woman aged 40 to 50 in good health and CMV-seronegative. Both conserved end residues are part of each CDR3. The D gene is left open where the match is weak. Only some rows state a clone size, as once, few, many or a class for expanded clones.

NA | TRBJ2-5 | TRBD2 | TRBV7-9 | TGTTCCAGCAGCTCGGGCGGGAGGGGGACCCAAGAGACCCAGTACTTC | CSSSSGGRGTQETQYF
NA | TRBJ2-1 | TRBD2 | TRBV27 | TGTGCCAGCAGTTTCTCTGGACTAGCGGGACTGGGGAATGAGCAGTTCTTC | CASSFSGLAGLGNEQFF
NA | TRBJ1-1 | NA | TRBV6-1 | TGTGCCCTCAGAGGAGGGCGAAACACTGAAGCTTTCTTT | CALRGGRNTEAFF
NA | TRBJ1-4 | NA | TRBV11-2 | TGTGCCAGCAGCTTAGGAGGTGAAAAACTGTTTTTT | CASSLGGEKLFF
NA | TRBJ2-4 | NA | TRBV5-6 | TGTGCCAGCAGCTTGGGGGCAGGGGGGAGAGGCAAAAACATTCAGTACTTC | CASSLGAGGRGKNIQYF
NA | TRBJ2-3 | TRBD1 | TRBV15 | TGTGCCACCACACCCTCCAGGGGGCCAGATACGCAGTATTTT | CATTPSRGPDTQYF
NA | TRBJ1-1 | NA | TRBV30 | TGTGCCTGGAGTTCCAGTGGAGCCACTGAAGCTTTCTTT | CAWSSSGATEAFF
NA | TRBJ1-2 | NA | TRBV7-2 | TGTGCCAGCAGTCCAGGGTGGGCAGGCGGCTACACCTTC | CASSPGWAGGYTF
NA | TRBJ2-1 | NA | TRBV7-2 | TGTGCCAGCAGCTTGCGCACCCTCGCGAATGAGCAGTTCTTC | CASSLRTLANEQFF
NA | TRBJ2-2 | NA | TRBV13 | TGTGCCAGCAGCTTAACGGGACTCCCAAACACCGGGGAGCTGTTTTTT | CASSLTGLPNTGELFF
few | TRBJ2-3 | NA | TRBV5-6 | TGTGCCAGCAGCCCGATGACTGGCATCGCAGATACGCAGTATTTT | CASSPMTGIADTQYF
NA | TRBJ2-2 | TRBD1 | TRBV30 | TGTGCCTGGAGACGAACAGGGGGTACCGGGGAGCTGTTTTTT | CAWRRTGGTGELFF
NA | TRBJ2-1 | TRBD2 | TRBV7-8 | TGTGCCAGCAGCTCGTTAGAGCCTCAGGGGCCCGGGGGGGATGAGCAGTTCTTC | CASSSLEPQGPGGDEQFF
NA | TRBJ1-4 | TRBD1 | TRBV7-2 | TGTGCCAGCAGCGTTACAGGGGGTGGAATCGAAAAACTGTTTTTT | CASSVTGGGIEKLFF
once | TRBJ1-1 | NA | TRBV20-1 | TGCAGTGCCCTTCGGACAGAAGCTTTCTTT | CSALRTEAFF
NA | TRBJ1-4 | NA | TRBV18 | TGTGCCAGCTCACCACGGAGGGCACTCAATGAAAAACTGTTTTTT | CASSPRRALNEKLFF
NA | TRBJ2-1 | TRBD2 | TRBV11-3 | TGTGCCAGCAGCTCGAGACTAGCGGGAGGTCCCGAGCAGTTCTTC | CASSSRLAGGPEQFF
NA | TRBJ2-5 | NA | TRBV27 | TGTGCCAGCAGTTTACGGGGGCAAGAGACCCAGTACTTC | CASSLRGQETQYF
NA | TRBJ1-3 | NA | TRBV5-6 | TGTGCCAGCAGCTTATTAACAGGGGGAAACACCATATATTTT | CASSLLTGGNTIYF
few | TRBJ2-3 | TRBD1 | TRBV11-1 | TGTGCCAGCAGCTTAGTCTCCCAGGGGGCCGATACGCAGTATTTT | CASSLVSQGADTQYF
NA | TRBJ1-2 | NA | TRBV6-6 | TGTGCCAGCAGTTCCGCGAGGGGGTGGTATGGCTACACCTTC | CASSSARGWYGYTF
NA | TRBJ2-2 | TRBD2 | TRBV27 | TGTGCCAGCAGCAGGAGCGGGAGCAATACCGGGGAGCTGTTTTTT | CASSRSGSNTGELFF
NA | TRBJ1-3 | TRBD1 | TRBV30 | TGTGCCACCGACAGGGGGTCTGGAAACACCATATATTTT | CATDRGSGNTIYF
NA | TRBJ2-2 | NA | TRBV13 | TGTGCCAGCAGCGACACTAGCCGACCGGTCACCGGGGAGCTGTTTTTT | CASSDTSRPVTGELFF
NA | TRBJ2-1 | TRBD2 | TRBV5-1 | TGCGCCAGCAGCTTGGCCCCGGTAGGTAGCGGGAGCGATGAGCAGTTCTTC | CASSLAPVGSGSDEQFF
NA | TRBJ2-5 | NA | TRBV27 | TGTGCCAGCAGCTTGGCAGGGGCCTTAGGGGGAACCCAGTACTTC | CASSLAGALGGTQYF
NA | TRBJ2-1 | NA | TRBV6-5 | TGTGCCAGCAGTTACTCACAGGTAACCCCTTGGGCTGAGCAGTTCTTC | CASSYSQVTPWAEQFF
few | TRBJ2-7 | TRBD2 | TRBV5-1 | TGCGCCAGCAGCTTTTTGCGGGAGAAGGGTTTCGAGCAGTACTTC | CASSFLREKGFEQYF
NA | TRBJ2-5 | TRBD1 | TRBV11-1 | TGTGCCAGCAGCTCGGACAGGAAATGGGGAGAGACCCAGTACTTC | CASSSDRKWGETQYF
NA | TRBJ1-2 | NA | TRBV19 | TGTGCCAGCACTCTGGACGGAGTCGGGATGTCATCGGGCTACACCTTC | CASTLDGVGMSSGYTF
NA | TRBJ1-2 | TRBD1 | TRBV30 | TGTGCCTCCTCCGGTTCGGAGGGGGCTGGCTACACCTTC | CASSGSEGAGYTF
few | TRBJ1-1 | TRBD1 | TRBV25-1 | TGTGCCAGCAGTGAATGGGGCAGGGGGACTCCTGAAGCTTTCTTT | CASSEWGRGTPEAFF
NA | TRBJ1-2 | NA | TRBV6-5 | TGTGCCAGCAGTTCTGTCGGGATTAACTATGGCTACACCTTC | CASSSVGINYGYTF
once | TRBJ1-1 | NA | TRBV19 | TGTGCCAGTAGTATACTCCCTAGCCACACTGAAGCTTTCTTT | CASSILPSHTEAFF
NA | TRBJ2-1 | NA | TRBV9 | TGTGCCAGCAAAATTGGGCTAGCGCACAATGAGCAGTTCTTC | CASKIGLAHNEQFF
few | TRBJ2-5 | TRBD2 | TRBV7-3 | TGTGCCAGCAGCGCCGGGACTAGCGGCGGGGAGACCCAGTACTTC | CASSAGTSGGETQYF
NA | TRBJ2-1 | TRBD2 | TRBV7-7 | TGTGCTAGCAGCTTAGGGAGCGGGGGGGCCTACAATGAGCAGTTCTTC | CASSLGSGGAYNEQFF
once | TRBJ2-7 | NA | TRBV7-2 | TGTGCCAGCAGCTTAGCGGGTAGCGGAGCCTACGAGCAGTACTTC | CASSLAGSGAYEQYF
NA | TRBJ2-4 | NA | TRBV5-1 | TGCGCCAGCAGCCGCGGACAGAGAGCCAAAAACATTCAGTACTTC | CASSRGQRAKNIQYF